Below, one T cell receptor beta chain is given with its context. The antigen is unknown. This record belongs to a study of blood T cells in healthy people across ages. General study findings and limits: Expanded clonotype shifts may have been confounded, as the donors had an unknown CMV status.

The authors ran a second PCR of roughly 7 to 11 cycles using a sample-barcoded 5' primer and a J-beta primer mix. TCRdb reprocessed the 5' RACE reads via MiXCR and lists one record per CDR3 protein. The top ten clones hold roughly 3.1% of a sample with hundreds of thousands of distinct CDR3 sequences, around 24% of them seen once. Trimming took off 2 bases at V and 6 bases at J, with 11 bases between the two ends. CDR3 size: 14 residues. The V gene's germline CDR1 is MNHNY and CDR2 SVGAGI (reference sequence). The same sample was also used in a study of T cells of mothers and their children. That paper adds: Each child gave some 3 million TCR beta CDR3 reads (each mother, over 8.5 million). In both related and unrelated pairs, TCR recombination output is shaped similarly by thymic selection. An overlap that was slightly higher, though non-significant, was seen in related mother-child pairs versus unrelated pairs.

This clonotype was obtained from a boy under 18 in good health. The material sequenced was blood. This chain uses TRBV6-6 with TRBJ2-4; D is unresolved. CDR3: CASSYDEIGNIQYF. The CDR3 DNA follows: TGTGCCAGCAGTTACGACGAAATTGGAAACATTCAGTACTTC.